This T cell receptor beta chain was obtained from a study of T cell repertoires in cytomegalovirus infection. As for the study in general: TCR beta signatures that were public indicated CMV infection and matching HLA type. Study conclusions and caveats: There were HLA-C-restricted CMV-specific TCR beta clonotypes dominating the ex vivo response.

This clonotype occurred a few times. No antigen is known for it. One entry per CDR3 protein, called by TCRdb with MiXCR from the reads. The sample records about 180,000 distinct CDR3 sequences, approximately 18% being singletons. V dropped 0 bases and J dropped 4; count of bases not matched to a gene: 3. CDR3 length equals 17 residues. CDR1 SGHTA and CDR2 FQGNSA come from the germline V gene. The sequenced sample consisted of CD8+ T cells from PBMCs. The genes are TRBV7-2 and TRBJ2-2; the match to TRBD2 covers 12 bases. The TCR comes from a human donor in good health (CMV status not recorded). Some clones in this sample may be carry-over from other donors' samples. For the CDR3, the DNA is TGTGCCAGCAGCTTAGCCGGACTAGCGGGGCTCACCGGGGAGCTGTTTTTT. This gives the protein CASSLAGLAGLTGELFF. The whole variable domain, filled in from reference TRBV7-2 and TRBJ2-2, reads GAGVSQSPSNKVTEKGKDVELRCDPISGHTALYWYRQSLGQGLEFLIYFQGNSAPDKSGLPSDRFSAERTGGSVSTLTIQRTQQEDSAVYLCASSLAGLAGLTGELFFGEGSRLTVL.